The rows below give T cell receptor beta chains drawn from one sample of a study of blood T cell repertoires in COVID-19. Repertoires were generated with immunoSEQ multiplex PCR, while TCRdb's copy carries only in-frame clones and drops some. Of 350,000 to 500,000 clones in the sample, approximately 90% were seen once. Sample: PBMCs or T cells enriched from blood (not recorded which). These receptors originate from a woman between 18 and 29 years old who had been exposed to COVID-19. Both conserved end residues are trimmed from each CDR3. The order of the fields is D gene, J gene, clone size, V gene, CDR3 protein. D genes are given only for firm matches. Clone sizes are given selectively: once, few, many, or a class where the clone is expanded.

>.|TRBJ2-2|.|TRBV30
AWRGTHANTGELF
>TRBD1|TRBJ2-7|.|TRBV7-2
ASSFDRVPIEQY
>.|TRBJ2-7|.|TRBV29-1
SVLGDFYEQY
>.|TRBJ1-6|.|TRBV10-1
ASPVSPLH
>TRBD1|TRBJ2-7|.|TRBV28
ASSLLETGTYEQY
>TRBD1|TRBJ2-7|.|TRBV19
ASSSSGQGYEQY
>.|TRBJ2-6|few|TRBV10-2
ATSLSPGANVLT
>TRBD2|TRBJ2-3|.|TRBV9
ASSVIGLAVTDTQY
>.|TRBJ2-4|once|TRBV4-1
ASSPAWSGAKNIQY
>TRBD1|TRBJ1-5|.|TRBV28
ASSPEDRASNQPQH
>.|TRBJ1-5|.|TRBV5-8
ASSLGDPGSNQPQH
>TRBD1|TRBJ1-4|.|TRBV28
ASRLRGQINEKLF
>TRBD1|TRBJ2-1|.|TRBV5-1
ASRPDRPTYNEQF
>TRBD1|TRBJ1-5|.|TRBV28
ASKGQPIILQPQH
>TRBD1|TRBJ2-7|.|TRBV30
AWGGGTGAYEQY
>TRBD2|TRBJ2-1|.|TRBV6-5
ASSYDSGLAYNEQF
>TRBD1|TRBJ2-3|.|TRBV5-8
ASSRDRSDTQY
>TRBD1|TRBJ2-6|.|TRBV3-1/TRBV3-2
ASSRCGGTGYSGANVLT
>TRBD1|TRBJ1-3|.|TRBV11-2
ASRPAGTVSGNTIY
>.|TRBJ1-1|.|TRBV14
ASSQSGRNTEAF
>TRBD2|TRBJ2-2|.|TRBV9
ASSVGTSDGGELF
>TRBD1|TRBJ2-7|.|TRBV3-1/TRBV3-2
ASSYRDRGTYEQY
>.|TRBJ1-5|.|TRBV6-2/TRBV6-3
ASSYIPNTGQPQH
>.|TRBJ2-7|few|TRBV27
ASSLRRTYEQY
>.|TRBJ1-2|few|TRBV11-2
ASSLASTANYGYT
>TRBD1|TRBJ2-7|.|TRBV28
AIQRTGGVREQY
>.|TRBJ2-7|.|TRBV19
ASSIDHQGPLSYEQY
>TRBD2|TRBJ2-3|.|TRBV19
ASGLAGYKTSTDTQY
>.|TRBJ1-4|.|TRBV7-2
ASSLEVAGDNEKLF
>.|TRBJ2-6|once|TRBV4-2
ASSRTSESTGANVLT
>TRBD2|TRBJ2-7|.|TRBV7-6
ASSLETWGGKNYEQY
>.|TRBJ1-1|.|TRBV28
ASMGRVGTEAF
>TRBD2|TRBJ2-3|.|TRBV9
ASSVGVAGGPGTDTQY
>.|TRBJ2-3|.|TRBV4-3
ASSQDSPGDHTDTQY
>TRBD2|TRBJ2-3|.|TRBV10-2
ASRGLAGVTDTQY
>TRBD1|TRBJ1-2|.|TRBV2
ASSTTGESGGYT
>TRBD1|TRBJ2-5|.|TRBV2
ASYSPTGRETQY
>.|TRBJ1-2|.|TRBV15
ATSGTRDSLAYGYT
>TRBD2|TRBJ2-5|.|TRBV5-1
ASSSGTSGTYQETQY
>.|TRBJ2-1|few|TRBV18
ASSPLQVYSSYNEQF